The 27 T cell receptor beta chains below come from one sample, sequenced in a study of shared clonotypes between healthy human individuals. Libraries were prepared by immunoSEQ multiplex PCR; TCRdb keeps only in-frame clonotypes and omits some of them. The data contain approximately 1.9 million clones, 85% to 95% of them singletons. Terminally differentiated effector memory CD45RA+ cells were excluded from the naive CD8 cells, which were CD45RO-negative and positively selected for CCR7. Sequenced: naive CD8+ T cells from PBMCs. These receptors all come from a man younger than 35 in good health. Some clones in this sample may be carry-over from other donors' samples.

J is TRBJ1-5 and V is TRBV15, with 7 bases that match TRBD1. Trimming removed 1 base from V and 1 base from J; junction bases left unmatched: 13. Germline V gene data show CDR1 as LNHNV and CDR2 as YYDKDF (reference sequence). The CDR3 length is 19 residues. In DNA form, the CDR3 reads TGTGCCACCAGCAGAGGAAGGGGGCCCCCACAGGCGAGCAATCAGCCCCAGCATTTT. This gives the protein CATSRGRGPPQASNQPQHF.

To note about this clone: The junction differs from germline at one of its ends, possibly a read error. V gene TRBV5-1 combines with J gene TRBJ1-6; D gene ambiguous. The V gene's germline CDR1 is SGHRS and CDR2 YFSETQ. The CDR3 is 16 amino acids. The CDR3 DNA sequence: TGCCCCAGTGGGCAGGAGGGATTACCATATAATTCACCCCTCCACTTT. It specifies CPSGQEGLPYNSPLHF.

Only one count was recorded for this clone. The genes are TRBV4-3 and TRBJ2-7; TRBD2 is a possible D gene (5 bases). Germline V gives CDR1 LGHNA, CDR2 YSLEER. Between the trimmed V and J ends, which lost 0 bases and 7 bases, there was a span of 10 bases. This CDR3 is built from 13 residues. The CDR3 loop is CASSQDPGSEQYF. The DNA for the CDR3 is TGCGCCAGCAGCCAAGATCCGGGATCGGAGCAGTACTTC.

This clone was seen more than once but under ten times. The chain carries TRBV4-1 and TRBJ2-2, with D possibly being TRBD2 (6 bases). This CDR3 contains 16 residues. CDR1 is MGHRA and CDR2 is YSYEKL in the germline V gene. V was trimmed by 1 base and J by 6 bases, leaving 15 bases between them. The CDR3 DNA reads TGCGCCAGCAGCCAAGTAGGAGGGTCGTTGTCCGGGGAGCTGTTTTTT. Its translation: CASSQVGGSLSGELFF.

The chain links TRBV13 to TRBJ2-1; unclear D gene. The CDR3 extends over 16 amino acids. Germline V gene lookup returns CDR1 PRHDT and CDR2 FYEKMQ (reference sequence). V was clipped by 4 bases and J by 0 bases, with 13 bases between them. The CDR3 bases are TGTGCCAGCAGCTCGGGTGTCGGTAGCTCCTACAATGAGCAGTTCTTC. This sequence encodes CASSSGVGSSYNEQFF. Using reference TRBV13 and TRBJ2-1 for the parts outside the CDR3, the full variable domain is AAGVIQSPRHLIKEKRETATLKCYPIPRHDTVYWYQQGPGQDPQFLISFYEKMQSDKGSIPDRFSAQQFSDYHSELNMSSLELGDSALYFCASSSGVGSSYNEQFFGPGTRLTVL.

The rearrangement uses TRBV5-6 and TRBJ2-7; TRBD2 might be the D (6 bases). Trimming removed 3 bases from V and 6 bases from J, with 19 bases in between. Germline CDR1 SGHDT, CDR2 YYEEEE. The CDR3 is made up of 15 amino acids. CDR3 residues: CASSSVGGHLGEQYF. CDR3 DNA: TGTGCCAGCAGCTCCGTGGGGGGTCACTTGGGCGAGCAGTACTTC.

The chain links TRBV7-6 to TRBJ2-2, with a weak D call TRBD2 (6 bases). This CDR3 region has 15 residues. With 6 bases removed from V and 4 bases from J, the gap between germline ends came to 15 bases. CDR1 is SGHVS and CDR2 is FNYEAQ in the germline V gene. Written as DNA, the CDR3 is TGTGCCAGCAGTTCCGGGACTCGAGTCACCGGGGAGCTGTTTTTT. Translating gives CASSSGTRVTGELFF.

The CDR3 DNA is TGTGCCAGCAGTTCCATGCCCCTCTATGGCTACACCTTC. Translating gives CASSSMPLYGYTF. The V gene is TRBV28, the J gene TRBJ1-2; no clear D gene. Germline loops: CDR1 MDHEN, CDR2 SYDVKM. Trimming left V 4 bases short and J 4 bases short, with 10 bases between. The CDR3 sequence is 13 residues long.

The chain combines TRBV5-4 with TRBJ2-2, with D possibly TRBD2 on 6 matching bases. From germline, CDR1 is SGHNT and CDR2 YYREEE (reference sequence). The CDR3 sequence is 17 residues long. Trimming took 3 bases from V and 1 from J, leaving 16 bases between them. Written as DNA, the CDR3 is TGTGCCAGCAGCTCCCCCGGGTTAGCGGAGAACACCGGGGAGCTGTTTTTT. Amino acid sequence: CASSSPGLAENTGELFF.

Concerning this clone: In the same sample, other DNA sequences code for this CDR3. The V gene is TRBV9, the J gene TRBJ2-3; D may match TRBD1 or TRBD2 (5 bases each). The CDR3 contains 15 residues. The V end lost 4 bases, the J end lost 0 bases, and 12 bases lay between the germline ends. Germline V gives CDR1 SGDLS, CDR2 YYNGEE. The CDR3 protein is CASSPRDRSTDTQYF. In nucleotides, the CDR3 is TGTGCCAGCAGCCCTCGGGACCGCAGCACAGATACGCAGTATTTT.

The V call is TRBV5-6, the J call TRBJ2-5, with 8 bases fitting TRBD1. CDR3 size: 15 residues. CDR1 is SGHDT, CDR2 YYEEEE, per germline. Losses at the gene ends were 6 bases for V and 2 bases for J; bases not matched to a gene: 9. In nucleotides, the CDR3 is TGTGCCAGCATCATATACAGGGGGAGTCAAGAGACCCAGTACTTC. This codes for CASIIYRGSQETQYF. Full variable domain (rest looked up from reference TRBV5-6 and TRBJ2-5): DAGVTQSPTHLIKTRGQQVTLRCSPKSGHDTVSWYQQALGQGPQFIFQYYEEEERQRGNFPDRFSGHQFPNYSSELNVNALLLGDSALYLCASIIYRGSQETQYFGPGTRLLVL.

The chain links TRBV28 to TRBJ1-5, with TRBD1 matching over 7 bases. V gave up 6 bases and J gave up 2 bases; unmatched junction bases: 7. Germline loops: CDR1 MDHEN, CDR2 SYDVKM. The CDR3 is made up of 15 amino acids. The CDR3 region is CASRMTGNGNQPQHF. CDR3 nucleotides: TGTGCCAGCAGGATGACAGGGAATGGCAATCAGCCCCAGCATTTT.

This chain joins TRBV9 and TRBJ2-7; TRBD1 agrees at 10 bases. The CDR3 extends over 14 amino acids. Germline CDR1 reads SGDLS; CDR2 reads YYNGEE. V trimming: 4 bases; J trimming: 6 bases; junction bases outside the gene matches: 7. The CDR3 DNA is TGTGCCAGCAGCCCGGGGGACAGGGGAGGCGAGCAGTACTTC. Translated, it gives CASSPGDRGGEQYF.

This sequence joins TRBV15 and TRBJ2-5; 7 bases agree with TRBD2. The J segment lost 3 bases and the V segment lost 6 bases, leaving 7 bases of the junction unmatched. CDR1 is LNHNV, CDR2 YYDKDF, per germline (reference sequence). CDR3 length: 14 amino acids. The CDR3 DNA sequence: TGTGCCACCAGAGCCCTTGGGGGGGAAGAGACCCAGTACTTC. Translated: CATRALGGEETQYF.

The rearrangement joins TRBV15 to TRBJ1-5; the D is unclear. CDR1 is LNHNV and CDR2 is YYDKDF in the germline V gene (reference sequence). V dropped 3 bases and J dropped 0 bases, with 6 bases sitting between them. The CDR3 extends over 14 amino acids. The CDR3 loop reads CATSSTDSNQPQHF. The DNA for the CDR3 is TGTGCCACCAGCAGCACGGATAGCAATCAGCCCCAGCATTTT.

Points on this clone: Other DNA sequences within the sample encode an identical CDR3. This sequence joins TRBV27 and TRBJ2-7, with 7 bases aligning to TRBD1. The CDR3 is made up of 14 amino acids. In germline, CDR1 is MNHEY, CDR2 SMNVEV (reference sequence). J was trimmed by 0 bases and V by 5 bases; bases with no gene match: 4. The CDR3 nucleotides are TGTGCCAGCAGTCCGACAGGGAGCTCCTACGAGCAGTACTTC. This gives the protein CASSPTGSSYEQYF.

The CDR3 loop reads CASSRGMENTGELFF. The DNA for the CDR3 is TGTGCCAGCAGCCGCGGGATGGAGAACACCGGGGAGCTGTTTTTT. This chain uses TRBV6-1 with TRBJ2-2; possible D gene TRBD2, 6 bases. V dropped 6 bases and J dropped 1 base, with 12 bases sitting between them. Germline-derived CDR1 and CDR2 are MNHNS and SASEGT. This CDR3 has 15 amino acids.

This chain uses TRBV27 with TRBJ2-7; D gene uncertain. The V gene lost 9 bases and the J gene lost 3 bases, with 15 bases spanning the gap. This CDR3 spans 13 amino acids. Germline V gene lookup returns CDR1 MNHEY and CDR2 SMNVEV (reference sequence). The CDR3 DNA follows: TGTGCCAGTGCCCTCGGCGGAGTCTACGAGCAGTACTTC. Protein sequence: CASALGGVYEQYF.

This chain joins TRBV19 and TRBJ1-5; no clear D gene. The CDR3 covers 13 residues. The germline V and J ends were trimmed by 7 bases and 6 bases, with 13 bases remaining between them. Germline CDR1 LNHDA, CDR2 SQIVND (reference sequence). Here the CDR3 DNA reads TGTGCCAGTACAGTATTGTGGGGTCAGCCCCAGCATTTT. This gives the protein CASTVLWGQPQHF.

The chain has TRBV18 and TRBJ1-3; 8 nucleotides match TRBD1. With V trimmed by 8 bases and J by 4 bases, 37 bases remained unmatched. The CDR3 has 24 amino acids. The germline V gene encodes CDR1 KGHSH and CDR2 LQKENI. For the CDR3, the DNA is TGTGCCAGCCATCTGGGCCCAGGGACAGGCCTCCCGGGGCTCTCGCTCATGCAAGGAAACACCATATATTTT. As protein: CASHLGPGTGLPGLSLMQGNTIYF. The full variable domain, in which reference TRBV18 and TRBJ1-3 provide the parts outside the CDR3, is NAGVMQNPRHLVRRRGQEARLRCSPMKGHSHVYWYRQLPEEGLKFMVYLQKENIIDESGMPKERFSAEFPKEGPSILRIQQVVRGDSAAYFCASHLGPGTGLPGLSLMQGNTIYFGEGSWLTVV.

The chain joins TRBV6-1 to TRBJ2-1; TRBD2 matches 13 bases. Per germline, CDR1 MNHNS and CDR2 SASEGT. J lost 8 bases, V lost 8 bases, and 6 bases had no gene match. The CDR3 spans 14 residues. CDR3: CASVLAGGPYEQFF. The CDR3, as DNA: TGTGCCAGCGTACTAGCGGGAGGGCCCTATGAGCAGTTCTTC.

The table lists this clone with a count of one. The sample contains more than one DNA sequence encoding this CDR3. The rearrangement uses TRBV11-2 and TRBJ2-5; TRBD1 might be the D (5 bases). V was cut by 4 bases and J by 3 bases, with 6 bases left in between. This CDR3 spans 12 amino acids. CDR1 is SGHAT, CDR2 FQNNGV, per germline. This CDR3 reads CASSSGKETQYF. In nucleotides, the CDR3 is TGTGCCAGCAGCTCAGGGAAAGAGACCCAGTACTTC.

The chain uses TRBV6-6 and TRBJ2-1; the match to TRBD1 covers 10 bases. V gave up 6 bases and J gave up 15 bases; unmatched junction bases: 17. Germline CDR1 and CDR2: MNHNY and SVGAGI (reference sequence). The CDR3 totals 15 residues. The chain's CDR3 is CASSGSRWPGTGVFF. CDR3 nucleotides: TGTGCCAGCAGCGGTTCTCGTTGGCCCGGGACAGGGGTGTTCTTC.

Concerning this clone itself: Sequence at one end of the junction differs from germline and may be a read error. The CDR3 nucleotides read TGTGCCAGCAGTTTCGCCAGGGGGCCGTACGTGCAGTACTTC. Translating it yields CASSFARGPYVQYF. V usage is TRBV28 and J usage is TRBJ2-7, with 8 bases lining up with TRBD1. Germline CDR1 is MDHEN and CDR2 is SYDVKM. The CDR3 contains 14 residues.

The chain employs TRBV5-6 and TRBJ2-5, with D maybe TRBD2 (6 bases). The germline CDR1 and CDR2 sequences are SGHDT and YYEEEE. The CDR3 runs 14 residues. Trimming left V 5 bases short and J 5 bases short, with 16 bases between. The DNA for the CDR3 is TGTGCCAGCAGAGGAGGGAGCGGGTGGGAGACCCAGTACTTC. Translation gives CASRGGSGWETQYF.

The CDR3, as DNA: TGTGCCAGCAGCTTGCAGGTCCCCAACACCATATATTTT. This translates into CASSLQVPNTIYF. This chain links TRBV13 with TRBJ1-3; D uncertain. Germline CDR1 is PRHDT and CDR2 is FYEKMQ (reference sequence). Trimming took 3 bases from V and 7 from J, leaving 10 bases between them. The CDR3 runs 13 residues.

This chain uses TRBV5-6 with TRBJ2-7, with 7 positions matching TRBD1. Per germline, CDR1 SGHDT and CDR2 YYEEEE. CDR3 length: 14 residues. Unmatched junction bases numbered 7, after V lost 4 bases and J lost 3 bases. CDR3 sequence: CASSTGQSLYEQYF. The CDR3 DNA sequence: TGTGCCAGCAGCACGGGACAGAGCCTCTACGAGCAGTACTTC.